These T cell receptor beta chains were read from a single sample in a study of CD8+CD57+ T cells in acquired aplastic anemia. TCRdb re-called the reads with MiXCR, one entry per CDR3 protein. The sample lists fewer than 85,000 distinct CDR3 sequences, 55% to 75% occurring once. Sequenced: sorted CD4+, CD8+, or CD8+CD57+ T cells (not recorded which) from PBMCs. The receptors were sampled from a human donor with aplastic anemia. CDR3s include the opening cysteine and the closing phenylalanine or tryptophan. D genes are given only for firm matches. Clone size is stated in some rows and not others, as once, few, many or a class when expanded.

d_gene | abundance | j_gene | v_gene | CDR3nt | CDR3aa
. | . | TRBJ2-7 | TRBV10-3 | TGTGCCATCAGTCCCGCCTACGAGCAGTACTTC | CAISPAYEQYF
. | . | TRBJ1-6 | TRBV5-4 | TGTGCCAGCAGACAGGGCGCGGGTATTTCACCCCTCCACTTT | CASRQGAGISPLHF
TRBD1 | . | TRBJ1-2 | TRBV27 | TGTGCCAGCAGTCCAACCGGACAGGGGTATGGCTACACCTTC | CASSPTGQGYGYTF
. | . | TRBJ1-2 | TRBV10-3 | TGTGCCATTGGACAGAGCCCAGACTCTAACTATGGCTACACCTTC | CAIGQSPDSNYGYTF
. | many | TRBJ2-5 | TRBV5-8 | TGTGCCAGCAGCGATTTGGAGACCCAGTACTTC | CASSDLETQYF
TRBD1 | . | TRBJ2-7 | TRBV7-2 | TGTGCCGGCAGCTTAGGACAGGGTCCCCACCTCTACGAGCAGTACTTC | CAGSLGQGPHLYEQYF
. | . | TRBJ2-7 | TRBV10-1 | TGCGCCAGCAGTAAGGATAGCGCCTCCTACGAGCAGTACTTC | CASSKDSASYEQYF
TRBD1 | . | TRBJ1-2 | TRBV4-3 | TGCGCCAGCAGCCAAGATCAGGGGGTCCATTCATTTGGCTACACCTTC | CASSQDQGVHSFGYTF
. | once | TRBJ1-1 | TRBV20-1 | TGCAGTGCTAGAGTCGGCAGGGGAGGGGAACAAGCTTTCTTT | CSARVGRGGEQAFF
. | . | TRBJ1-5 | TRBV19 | TGTGCCAGTAGTATTTACAGGGGCAATCAGCCCCAGCATTTT | CASSIYRGNQPQHF
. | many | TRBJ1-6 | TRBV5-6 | TGTGCCAGCAGCGGGGAGATGCGGGGCTTCCATTTGGATTCACCCCTCCACTTT | CASSGEMRGFHLDSPLHF
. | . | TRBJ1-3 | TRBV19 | TGTGCCAGTACCTGGGATATTGGAAACACCATATATTTT | CASTWDIGNTIYF
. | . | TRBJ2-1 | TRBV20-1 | TGCAGTGCTAGACCGAACAATGAGCAGTTCTTC | CSARPNNEQFF
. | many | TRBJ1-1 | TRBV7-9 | TGTGCCAGCAGCTTAGTTTGGGGTGAAGCTTTCTTT | CASSLVWGEAFF
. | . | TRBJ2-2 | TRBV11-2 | TGTGCCAGCAGCCGGGGGGCAGGAACTAACACCGGGGAGCTGTTTTTT | CASSRGAGTNTGELFF
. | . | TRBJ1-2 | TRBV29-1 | TGCAGCGTTTTAGCCGCTAATACTAACTATGGCTACACCTTC | CSVLAANTNYGYTF
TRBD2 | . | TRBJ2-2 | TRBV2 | TGTGCCAGAAGTAAGACTAGCGGGAATACCGGGGAGCTGTTTTTT | CARSKTSGNTGELFF
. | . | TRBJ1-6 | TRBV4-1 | TGCGCCAGCAGCCAGGTTCCCAGGGACGGCTCACCCCTCCACTTT | CASSQVPRDGSPLHF
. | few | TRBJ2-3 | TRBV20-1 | TGCAGTGCTAGCTCTGATACGCAGTATTTT | CSASSDTQYF
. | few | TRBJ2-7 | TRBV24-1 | TGTGCCACCAGTGATTTGGGGGCGGGTGGCGAGCAGTACTTC | CATSDLGAGGEQYF
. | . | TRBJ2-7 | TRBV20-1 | TGCAGTGCTAGACGGCAGCTCTCCTACGAGCAGTACTTC | CSARRQLSYEQYF
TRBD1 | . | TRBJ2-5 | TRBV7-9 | TGTGCCAGCAGACGGAGGACAGGGTCAGAGACCCAGTACTTC | CASRRRTGSETQYF
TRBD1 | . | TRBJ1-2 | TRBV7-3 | TGTGCCAGCAGCTTGGACAGGGGCGGTGGCTACACCTTC | CASSLDRGGGYTF
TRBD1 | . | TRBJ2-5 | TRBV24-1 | TGTGCCACCAGTGATAGGAACAGGGGGGTCGAAGAGACCCAGTACTTC | CATSDRNRGVEETQYF
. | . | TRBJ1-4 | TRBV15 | TGTGCCACCAGCAGGGGAGGGGGAAAACTGTTTTTT | CATSRGGGKLFF
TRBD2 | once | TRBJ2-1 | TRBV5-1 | TGCGCCAGCAGCTTGGTAGCGGGGGGTTACAATGAGCAGTTCTTC | CASSLVAGGYNEQFF
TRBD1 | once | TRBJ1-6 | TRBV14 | TGTGCCAGCAATAAACAGGGGTTAGGTTCACCCCTCCACTTT | CASNKQGLGSPLHF
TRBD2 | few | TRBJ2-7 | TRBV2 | TGTGCTATTATCGCACGGGGGGGGCCTTACGAGCAGTACTTC | CAIIARGGPYEQYF
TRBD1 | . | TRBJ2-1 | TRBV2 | TGTGCCAGCGCCCTCCGGGACAGGTATTACAATGAGCAGTTCTTC | CASALRDRYYNEQFF
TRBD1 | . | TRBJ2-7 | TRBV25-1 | TGTGCCAGCAGTGAGGGACAGAGCTCCTACGAGCAGTACTTC | CASSEGQSSYEQYF
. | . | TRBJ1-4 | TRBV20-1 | TGCAGTGCTAGAGATGCAGGGGATGAAAAACTGTTTTTT | CSARDAGDEKLFF
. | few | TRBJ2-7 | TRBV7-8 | TGTGCCAGCGTGAGGGAAGTTTCCTACGAGCAGTACTTC | CASVREVSYEQYF
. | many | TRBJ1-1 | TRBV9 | TGTGCCAGCAGCGCGACCACTGAAGCTTTCTTT | CASSATTEAFF
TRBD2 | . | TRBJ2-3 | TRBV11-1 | TGTGCCAGCAGCTTAGCTCCGGGAGGCCTTACAGATACGCAGTATTTT | CASSLAPGGLTDTQYF
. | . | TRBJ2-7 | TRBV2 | TGTGCCAGCAGTGTCGAGGGCGAGAGCGCCTACGAGCAGTACTTC | CASSVEGESAYEQYF
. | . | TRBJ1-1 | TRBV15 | TGTGCCACCAGCAGAACAGTCATAAACACTGAAGCTTTCTTT | CATSRTVINTEAFF
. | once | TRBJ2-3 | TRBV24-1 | TGTGCCACCAGTCAGGAGGGGATCACGCAGTATTTT | CATSQEGITQYF
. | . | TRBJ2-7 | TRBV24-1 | TGTGCCACCAGTGATTTCGGGCGAGGCGAGCAGTACTTC | CATSDFGRGEQYF
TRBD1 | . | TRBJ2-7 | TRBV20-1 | TGCAGTGCTAGGGGCGACAGGGGTGACTCCTACGAGCAGTACTTC | CSARGDRGDSYEQYF
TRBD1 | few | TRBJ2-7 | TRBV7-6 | TGTGCCAGCGGTGGGGGACAGTACTACGAGCAGTACTTC | CASGGGQYYEQYF
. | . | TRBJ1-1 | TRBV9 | TGTGCCAGCAGCGTAGTCCCCACTCCGAACACTGAAGCCTTCTTT | CASSVVPTPNTEAFF
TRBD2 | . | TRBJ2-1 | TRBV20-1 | TGCAGTGCGAGGAGCGGGAGGACTTCCTACAATGAGCAGTTCTTC | CSARSGRTSYNEQFF
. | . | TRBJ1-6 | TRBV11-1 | TGTGCCAGCAGCTTAGACAGTGAAGTACTTAATTCACCCCTCCACTTT | CASSLDSEVLNSPLHF
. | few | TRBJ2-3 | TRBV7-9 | TGTGCCAGCAGCACAGGGATAAGCACAGATACGCAGTATTTT | CASSTGISTDTQYF